This TCR beta chain was captured in a study of cytomegalovirus exposure and HLA in healthy donors. The germline V gene encodes CDR1 MNHEY and CDR2 SMNVEV (reference sequence). This CDR3 region has 17 residues. The V segment lost 3 bases and the J segment 6 bases; nucleotides outside the gene matches: 12. Measured with immunoSEQ multiplex PCR; TCRdb has only the in-frame clones, and not every one. The table has approximately 170,000 clones, 85% seen once. Sequencing input: PBMCs. The clonotype was recovered from a man aged 18 to 30 in good health and CMV-seropositive. The V gene is TRBV27, the J gene TRBJ2-2; TRBD1 matches at 8 bases. In DNA form, the CDR3 reads TGTGCCAGCAGTTTGAGGGTCGGACAGGGTGTCGCCGGGGAGCTGTTTTTT. Its protein product is CASSLRVGQGVAGELFF.